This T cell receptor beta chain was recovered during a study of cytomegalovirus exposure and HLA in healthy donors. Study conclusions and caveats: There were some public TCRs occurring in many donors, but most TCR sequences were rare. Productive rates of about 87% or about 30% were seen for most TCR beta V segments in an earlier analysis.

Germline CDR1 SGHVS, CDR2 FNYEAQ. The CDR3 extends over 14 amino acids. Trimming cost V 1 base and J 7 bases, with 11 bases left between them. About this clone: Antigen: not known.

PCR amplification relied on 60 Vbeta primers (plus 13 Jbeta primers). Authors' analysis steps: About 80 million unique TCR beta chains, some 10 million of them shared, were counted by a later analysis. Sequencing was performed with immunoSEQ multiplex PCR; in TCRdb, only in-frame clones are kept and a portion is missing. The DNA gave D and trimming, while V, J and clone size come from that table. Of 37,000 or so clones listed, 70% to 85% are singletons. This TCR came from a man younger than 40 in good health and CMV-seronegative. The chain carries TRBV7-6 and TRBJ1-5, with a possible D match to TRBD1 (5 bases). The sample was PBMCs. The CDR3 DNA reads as TGTGCCAGCAGCTTAGAATTGGGGCGGCAGCCCCAGCATTTT. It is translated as CASSLELGRQPQHF.